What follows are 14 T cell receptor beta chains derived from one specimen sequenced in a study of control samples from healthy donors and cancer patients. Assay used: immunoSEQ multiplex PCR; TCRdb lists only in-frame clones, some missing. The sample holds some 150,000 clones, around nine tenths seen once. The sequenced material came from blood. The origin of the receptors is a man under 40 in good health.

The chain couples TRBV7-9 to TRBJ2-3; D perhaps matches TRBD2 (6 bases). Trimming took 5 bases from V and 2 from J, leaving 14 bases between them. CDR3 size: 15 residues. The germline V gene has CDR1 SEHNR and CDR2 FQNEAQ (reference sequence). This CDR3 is CASSASGGVTDTQYF. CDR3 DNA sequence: TGTGCCAGCAGCGCCTCCGGGGGAGTCACAGATACGCAGTATTTT.

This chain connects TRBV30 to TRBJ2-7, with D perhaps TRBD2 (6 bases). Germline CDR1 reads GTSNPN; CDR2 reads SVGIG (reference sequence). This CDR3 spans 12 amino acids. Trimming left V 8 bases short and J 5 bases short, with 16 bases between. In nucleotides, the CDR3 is TGTGCCGGAGGGTGGCAGGGAGACGAGCAGTACTTC. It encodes CAGGWQGDEQYF.

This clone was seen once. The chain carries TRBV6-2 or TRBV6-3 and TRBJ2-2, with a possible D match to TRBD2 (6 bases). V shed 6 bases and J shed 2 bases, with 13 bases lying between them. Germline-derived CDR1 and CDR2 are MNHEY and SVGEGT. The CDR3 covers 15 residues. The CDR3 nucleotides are TGTGCCAGCAGCAAATCCGGGACTAACACCGGGGAGCTGTTTTTT. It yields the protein CASSKSGTNTGELFF.

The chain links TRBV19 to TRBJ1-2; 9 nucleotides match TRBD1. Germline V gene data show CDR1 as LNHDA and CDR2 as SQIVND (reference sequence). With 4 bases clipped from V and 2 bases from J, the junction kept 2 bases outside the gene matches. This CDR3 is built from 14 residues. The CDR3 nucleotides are TGTGCCAGTAGTAACAGGGGGCTCAACTATGGCTACACCTTC. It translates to CASSNRGLNYGYTF.

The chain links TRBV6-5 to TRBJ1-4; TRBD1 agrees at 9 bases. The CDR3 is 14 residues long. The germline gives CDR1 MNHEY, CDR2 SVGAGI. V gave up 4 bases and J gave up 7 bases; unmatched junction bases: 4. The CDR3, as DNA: TGTGCCAGCAGTTCTACAGGGGGCCCTGAAAAACTGTTTTTT. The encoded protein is CASSSTGGPEKLFF.

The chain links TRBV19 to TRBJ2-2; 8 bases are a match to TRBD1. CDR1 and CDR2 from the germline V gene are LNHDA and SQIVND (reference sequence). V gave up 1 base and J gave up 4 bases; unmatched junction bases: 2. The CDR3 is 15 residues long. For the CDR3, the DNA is TGTGCCAGTAGTATAGTAACAGGGGGCACCGGGGAGCTGTTTTTT. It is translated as CASSIVTGGTGELFF.

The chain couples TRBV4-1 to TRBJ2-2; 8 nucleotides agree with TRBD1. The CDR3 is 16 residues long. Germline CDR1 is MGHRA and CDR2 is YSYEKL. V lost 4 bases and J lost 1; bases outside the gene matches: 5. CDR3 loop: CASSRTGTGNTGELFF. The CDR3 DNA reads TGCGCCAGCAGCCGTACCGGGACAGGGAACACCGGGGAGCTGTTTTTT.

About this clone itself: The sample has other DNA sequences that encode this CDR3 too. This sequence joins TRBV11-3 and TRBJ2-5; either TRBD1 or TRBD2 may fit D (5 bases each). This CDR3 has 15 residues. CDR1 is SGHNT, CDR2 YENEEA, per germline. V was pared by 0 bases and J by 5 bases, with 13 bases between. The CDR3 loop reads CASSLDGGGAETQYF. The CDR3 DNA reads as TGTGCCAGCAGCTTAGATGGGGGTGGCGCGGAGACCCAGTACTTC. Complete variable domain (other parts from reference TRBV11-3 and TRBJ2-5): EAGVVQSPRYKIIEKKQPVAFWCNPISGHNTLYWYLQNLGQGPELLIRYENEEAVDDSQLPKDRFSAERLKGVDSTLKIQPAELGDSAVYLCASSLDGGGAETQYFGPGTRLLVL.

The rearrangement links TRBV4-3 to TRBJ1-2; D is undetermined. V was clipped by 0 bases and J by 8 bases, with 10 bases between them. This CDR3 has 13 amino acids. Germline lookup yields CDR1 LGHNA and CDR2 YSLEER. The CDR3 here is CASSQDLPWGYTF. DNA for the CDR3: TGCGCCAGCAGCCAAGATCTGCCCTGGGGCTACACCTTC.

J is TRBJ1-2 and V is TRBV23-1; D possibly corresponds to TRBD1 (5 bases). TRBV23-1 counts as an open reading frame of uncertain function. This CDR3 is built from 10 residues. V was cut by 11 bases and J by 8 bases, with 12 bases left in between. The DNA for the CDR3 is TGCGCCTACCCGGGGGAAGGCTACACCTTC. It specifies CAYPGEGYTF.

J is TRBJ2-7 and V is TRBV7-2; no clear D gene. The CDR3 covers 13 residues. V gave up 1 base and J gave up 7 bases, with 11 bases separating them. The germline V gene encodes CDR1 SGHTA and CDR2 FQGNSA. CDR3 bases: TGTGCCAGCAGCTTAGTGCAGGCAAGGGAGCAGTACTTC. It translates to CASSLVQAREQYF.

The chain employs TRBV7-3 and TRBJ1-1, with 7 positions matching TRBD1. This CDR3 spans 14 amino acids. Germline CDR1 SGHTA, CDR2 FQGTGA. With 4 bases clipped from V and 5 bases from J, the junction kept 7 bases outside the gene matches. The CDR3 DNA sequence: TGTGCCAGCAGCTCCGCGACAGGGACGACTGAAGCTTTCTTT. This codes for CASSSATGTTEAFF.

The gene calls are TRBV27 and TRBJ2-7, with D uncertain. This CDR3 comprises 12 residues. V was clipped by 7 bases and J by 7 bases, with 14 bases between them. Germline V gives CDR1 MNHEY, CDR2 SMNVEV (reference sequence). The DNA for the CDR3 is TGTGCCAGCACGAGTGGGTTTAGTGAGCAGTACTTC. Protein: CASTSGFSEQYF.

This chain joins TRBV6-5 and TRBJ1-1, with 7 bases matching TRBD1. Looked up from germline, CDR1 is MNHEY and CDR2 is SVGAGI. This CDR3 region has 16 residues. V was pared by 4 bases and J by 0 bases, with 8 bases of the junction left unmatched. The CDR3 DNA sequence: TGTGCCAGCAGTTCCGATAGACAGGGAATGAACACTGAAGCTTTCTTT. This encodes CASSSDRQGMNTEAFF.